The present TCR beta chain was sequenced within a study of lymphopenia after photon versus proton radiotherapy. Regarding the study as a whole: Post-nadir diversity loss with photons came from oligoclonal expansion, particularly CD8+ Temra cells.

Only in-frame clones appear in the TCRdb table, and some are missing; sequencing was by immunoSEQ multiplex PCR. This table has about 70,000 clones, under 95% appearing once. In the case of this clone: As yet, its antigen is unknown.

V was pared by 4 bases and J by 5 bases, with 10 bases of the junction left unmatched. The CDR3 runs to 14 residues. Germline V gene lookup returns CDR1 GTSNPN and CDR2 SVGIG (reference sequence). The chain employs TRBV30 and TRBJ1-1; TRBD1 matches 7 bases. Material: peripheral blood, obtained from a patient treated with photon-based radiotherapy. The receptor was isolated from a woman in her thirties or forties with cholangiocarcinoma. CDR3 region: CAWKTGTGWTEAFF. DNA for the CDR3: TGTGCCTGGAAGACAGGGACGGGGTGGACTGAAGCTTTCTTT.